These T cell receptor beta chains were read from a single sample in a study of read filtering for tumor transcriptome and immune sequencing. MiXCR was run by TCRdb on the reads, yielding one entry per CDR3 protein. Of 120,000 or so distinct CDR3 sequences listed, 10% to 15% were seen once; the top ten hold around 10%. Sequencing input: a population of CD138-negative cells sorted from bone marrow. Every receptor here comes from a donor at least 40 years old with multiple myeloma. Each CDR3 is given with its conserved first and last residue. D genes are given only for firm matches. Rows may omit the clone size; those that give it use once, few, many or a size class.

V	J	size	D	DNA	CDR3
TRBV29-1	TRBJ1-4	many	NA	TGCAGCGTTTGTCCTACAGGGCGAGGAGAAAAACTGTTTTTT	CSVCPTGRGEKLFF
TRBV20-1	TRBJ2-1	many	TRBD2	TGCAGTGCTAGGATCATAGCGGGAGGCTTTGGATACAATGAGCAGTTCTTC	CSARIIAGGFGYNEQFF
TRBV20-1	TRBJ2-5	many	TRBD1	TGCAGTGCTAGAGACAGGGGGTTGGAGACCCAGTACTTC	CSARDRGLETQYF
TRBV11-3	TRBJ2-5	many	NA	TGTGCCAGCAGCTCCTCGACCCGTGAGACCCAGTACTTC	CASSSSTRETQYF
TRBV14	TRBJ1-1	many	NA	TGTGCCAGCAGCCGGTCGGACAGTTTAAACACTGAAGCTTTCTTT	CASSRSDSLNTEAFF
TRBV7-2	TRBJ1-1	many	NA	TGTGCCAGCAGCTTGATGCGGGGGCAGATTGAAGCTTTCTTT	CASSLMRGQIEAFF
TRBV5-1	TRBJ2-3	many	TRBD1	TGCGCCAGCAGACCTGGGACAGGGTCTTTTTCAGATACGCAGTATTTT	CASRPGTGSFSDTQYF
TRBV4-2	TRBJ2-7	many	TRBD2	TGTGCCAGCAGCCAAGAGGGTGGGACTACCTACGAGCAGTACTTC	CASSQEGGTTYEQYF
TRBV29-1	TRBJ1-1	many	NA	TGCAGCGTTGTAGTTGGGGGGATGAACACTGAAGCTTTCTTT	CSVVVGGMNTEAFF
TRBV30	TRBJ1-1	many	NA	TGTGCCTGGAGTGTTGGCAGTTTGAACACTGAAGCTTTCTTT	CAWSVGSLNTEAFF
TRBV4-1	TRBJ2-5	NA	NA	TGCGCCAGCAGCCAGGGTCGCGGGCAAGAGACCCAGTACTTC	CASSQGRGQETQYF
TRBV20-1	TRBJ2-1	many	TRBD2	TGCAGTGCTAAGAGCGGGAGGGCCTTGGATGAGCAGTTCTTC	CSAKSGRALDEQFF
TRBV6-6	TRBJ2-7	many	TRBD2	TGTGCCAGCAGTTATAAACTAGCGGGACCCGAGCAGTACTTC	CASSYKLAGPEQYF
TRBV29-1	TRBJ2-3	NA	TRBD1	TGCAGCATACGGGACAGGGGAAGGGATACGCAGTATTTC	CSIRDRGRDTQYF
TRBV18	TRBJ2-3	many	TRBD1	TGTGCCAGCTCTCAACCAGGGGGCGTTTCAGATACGCAGTATTTT	CASSQPGGVSDTQYF